This T cell receptor (beta chain) was obtained from a study of T cells after yellow fever vaccination. Germline values: CDR1 LGHNA, CDR2 YNFKEQ. With 3 bases removed from V and 4 bases from J, the gap between germline ends came to 19 bases. The CDR3 has 17 residues. MiXCR, applied by TCRdb to the 5' RACE reads, yields one record per CDR3 protein. The sample yields some 600,000 distinct CDR3 sequences, about 15% seen once. The sample holds a few counts of this clonotype. The source is a man aged 18-30 years who received the YFV17D yellow fever vaccine. The chain recombines TRBV4-2 with TRBJ2-1, with D possibly TRBD2 on 7 matching bases. Sequenced material: PBMCs, taken 5 days after the first yellow fever vaccination. The CDR3 region is CASSQALAGAQYNEQFF. The CDR3 DNA reads TGTGCCAGCAGCCAGGCGCTGGCGGGGGCACAATACAATGAGCAGTTCTTC.